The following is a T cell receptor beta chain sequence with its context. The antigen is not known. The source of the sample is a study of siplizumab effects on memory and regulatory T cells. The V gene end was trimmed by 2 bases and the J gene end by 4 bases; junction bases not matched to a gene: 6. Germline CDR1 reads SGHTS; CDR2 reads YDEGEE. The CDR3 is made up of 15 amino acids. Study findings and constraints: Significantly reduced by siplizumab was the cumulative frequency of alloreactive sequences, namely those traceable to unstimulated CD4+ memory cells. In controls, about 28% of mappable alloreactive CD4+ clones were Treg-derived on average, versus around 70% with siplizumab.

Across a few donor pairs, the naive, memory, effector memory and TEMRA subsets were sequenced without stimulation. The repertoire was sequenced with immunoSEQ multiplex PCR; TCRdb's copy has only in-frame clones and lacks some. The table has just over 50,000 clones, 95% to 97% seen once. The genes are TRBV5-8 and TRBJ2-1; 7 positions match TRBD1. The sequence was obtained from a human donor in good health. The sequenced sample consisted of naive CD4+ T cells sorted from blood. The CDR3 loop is CASSFTGTAYNEQFF. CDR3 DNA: TGTGCCAGCAGCTTTACCGGGACAGCGTACAATGAGCAGTTCTTC.